The text below deals with one T cell receptor (beta chain). What it binds is not known. This sample stems from a study of shared clonotypes between healthy human individuals. From CD4+ cells came CD45RA+ naive and CD45RA-negative memory subsets. Sequencing was performed with immunoSEQ multiplex PCR; in TCRdb, only in-frame clones are kept and a portion is missing. The repertoire holds around 700,000 clones, more than 70% seen once, with 1.8% in the top ten. Regarding the study as a whole: Non-shared clonotypes were found to have lower generation probabilities than the clonotypes that were shared by all four of the sorted-subset donors.

The receptor's source is a woman aged 25 to 39 in good health. Sequencing was performed on memory CD4+ T cells sorted from blood. Subset denoted: CD45RA-negative fraction.

The CDR3 region is CASSFGGNNYEQYF. CDR3 sequence (DNA): TGTGCCAGCAGTTTTGGGGGTAACAACTACGAGCAGTACTTC. V usage is TRBV28 and J usage is TRBJ2-7; the D gene could be TRBD1 or TRBD2 (5 bases each). The germline V and J ends were trimmed by 3 bases and 3 bases, with 12 bases remaining between them. The CDR3 contains 14 residues. The germline V gene has CDR1 MDHEN and CDR2 SYDVKM.